The 12 T cell receptor beta chains below were found in one sample sequenced in a study of T cells after yellow fever vaccination. TCRdb re-analysed the 5' RACE reads in MiXCR, keeping a single row per CDR3 protein. This sample has 600,000 to 750,000 distinct CDR3 sequences, with approximately 13% found just once. The sequencing used PBMCs, collected on the day of the yellow fever booster vaccination. These receptors were obtained from a man aged 30 to 45 who received the YFV17D yellow fever vaccine.

This clonotype was detected a few times. The chain joins TRBV18 to TRBJ2-3; no firm D call. CDR1 is KGHSH, CDR2 LQKENI, per germline. The CDR3 sequence is 13 residues long. Trimming took 3 bases from V and 5 from J, leaving 9 bases between them. CDR3 DNA sequence: TGTGCCAGCTCACCTAACTCAGAAGATACGCAGTATTTT. This encodes CASSPNSEDTQYF.

The CDR3 DNA reads as TGTGCCAGCAGCCAAGAGGCTAGCGGGAGAGGTGAGCAGTACTTC. Protein sequence: CASSQEASGRGEQYF. The V and J genes are TRBV14 and TRBJ2-7; 10 nucleotides align to TRBD2. This CDR3 is built from 15 residues. Losses at the gene ends were 0 bases for V and 7 bases for J; bases not matched to a gene: 6. The germline CDR1 and CDR2 sequences are SGHDN and FVKESK. The variable domain in full, completed from reference TRBV14 and TRBJ2-7, reads EAGVTQFPSHSVIEKGQTVTLRCDPISGHDNLYWYRRVMGKEIKFLLHFVKESKQDESGMPNNRFLAERTGGTYSTLKVQPAELEDSGVYFCASSQEASGRGEQYFGPGTRLTVT.

This clonotype was observed a handful of times. This rearrangement joins TRBV10-3 to TRBJ1-5; 8 nucleotides line up with TRBD1. Germline CDR1 and CDR2: ENHRY and SYGVKD. The CDR3 has 14 residues. Trimming cost V 4 bases and J 6 bases; bases outside gene matches: 5. CDR3 region: CAISGGQGVQPQHF. Here the CDR3 DNA reads TGTGCCATCAGTGGAGGACAGGGAGTTCAGCCCCAGCATTTT.

This clonotype appeared many times. The chain uses TRBV27 and TRBJ2-7, with TRBD1 matching 10 bases. Trimming took 4 bases from V and 3 from J; bases not matched to a gene: 6. Germline CDR1 is MNHEY and CDR2 is SMNVEV (reference sequence). This CDR3 has 15 residues. CDR3 DNA: TGTGCCAGCAGTTCCCTCCGGGACAGGGGCTACGAGCAGTACTTC. It encodes CASSSLRDRGYEQYF.

This rearrangement joins TRBV7-6 to TRBJ1-4; no reliable D call. Germline assignment: CDR1 SGHVS and CDR2 FNYEAQ. The CDR3 runs 16 residues. Trimming shortened V by 1 base and J by 0 bases, and 9 bases separated the two germline ends. CDR3 protein: CASSLGRSSTNEKLFF. Here the CDR3 DNA reads TGTGCCAGCAGCTTAGGTCGGTCGTCAACTAATGAAAAACTGTTTTTT.

V usage is TRBV19 and J usage is TRBJ2-1; TRBD2 aligns across 11 bases. Germline assignment: CDR1 LNHDA and CDR2 SQIVND (reference sequence). V lost 5 bases and J lost 3; bases outside the gene matches: 9. The CDR3 contains 17 residues. As DNA, the CDR3 is TGTGCCAGTAGTCCCCCTCGACTAGCGGGAAACTACAATGAGCAGTTCTTC. Its translation: CASSPPRLAGNYNEQFF.

This clonotype was seen only a few times. The chain carries TRBV19 and TRBJ2-7; 7 bases match TRBD2. The CDR3 contains 14 residues. In germline, CDR1 is LNHDA, CDR2 SQIVND (reference sequence). The trim removed 3 bases at V and 6 bases at J, leaving 8 bases unmatched. This CDR3 is CASSMSPGRGEQYF. CDR3 DNA: TGTGCCAGTAGTATGAGTCCAGGGAGGGGCGAGCAGTACTTC. Together with reference TRBV19 and TRBJ2-7, the CDR3 gives the full variable domain: DGGITQSPKYLFRKEGQNVTLSCEQNLNHDAMYWYRQDPGQGLRLIYYSQIVNDFQKGDIAEGYSVSREKKESFPLTVTSAQKNPTAFYLCASSMSPGRGEQYFGPGTRLTVT.

This clonotype was found a few times. The genes are TRBV19 and TRBJ2-3; 9 nucleotides match TRBD2. This CDR3 region has 17 residues. J was trimmed by 5 bases and V by 5 bases; bases with no gene match: 14. The germline V gene encodes CDR1 LNHDA and CDR2 SQIVND (reference sequence). CDR3 coding DNA: TGTGCCAGTAGTTCCGATACGGTAGCGGGAGCACAAGATACGCAGTATTTT. This codes for CASSSDTVAGAQDTQYF.

This chain uses TRBV9 with TRBJ2-5, with D possibly being TRBD2 (5 bases). V was pared by 0 bases and J by 6 bases, with 12 bases between. Germline CDR1 is SGDLS and CDR2 is YYNGEE. This CDR3 is built from 14 residues. This CDR3 is CASSVEGGGQTQYF. CDR3 nucleotides: TGTGCCAGCAGCGTAGAAGGTGGAGGACAGACCCAGTACTTC. Based on the CDR3 plus reference TRBV9 and TRBJ2-5, the full variable domain is DSGVTQTPKHLITATGQRVTLRCSPRSGDLSVYWYQQSLDQGLQFLIQYYNGEERAKGNILERFSAQQFPDLHSELNLSSLELGDSALYFCASSVEGGGQTQYFGPGTRLLVL.

This sequence joins TRBV29-1 and TRBJ2-7; perhaps TRBD2 as D (5 bases). Germline V lookup: CDR1 SQVTM, CDR2 ANQGSEA. The CDR3 runs 12 residues. Trimming took off 3 bases at V and 2 bases at J, with 8 bases between the two ends. In DNA, the CDR3 is TGCAGCGTTGATGCCGGGGCCTACGAGCAGTACTTC. Translated: CSVDAGAYEQYF.

This clonotype was detected only a few times. This chain uses TRBV11-2 with TRBJ2-1; TRBD2 matches at 8 bases. The V segment lost 8 bases and the J segment 2 bases; nucleotides outside the gene matches: 5. This CDR3 is built from 14 residues. Germline CDR1 and CDR2: SGHAT and FQNNGV. In nucleotides, the CDR3 is TGTGCCAGCTGCCATAGCGGGACCTACAATGAGCAGTTCTTC. This sequence encodes CASCHSGTYNEQFF.

This clonotype has just a few counts. V gene TRBV5-1 combines with J gene TRBJ2-2; no clear D gene. CDR3 length equals 14 residues. The germline CDR1 and CDR2 sequences are SGHRS and YFSETQ. Trimming cost V 7 bases and J 3 bases, with 13 bases left between them. For the CDR3, the DNA is TGCGCCAGCGAAGAGAGGACCTACACCGGGGAGCTGTTTTTT. Amino acid sequence: CASEERTYTGELFF.